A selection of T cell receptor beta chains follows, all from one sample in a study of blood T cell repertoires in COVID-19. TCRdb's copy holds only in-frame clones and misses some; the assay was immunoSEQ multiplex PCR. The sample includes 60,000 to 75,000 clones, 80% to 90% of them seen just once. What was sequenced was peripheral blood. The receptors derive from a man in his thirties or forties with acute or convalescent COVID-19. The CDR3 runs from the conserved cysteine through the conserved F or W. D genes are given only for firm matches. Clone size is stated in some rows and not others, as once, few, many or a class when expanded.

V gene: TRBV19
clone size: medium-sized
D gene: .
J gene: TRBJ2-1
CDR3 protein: CASSIEEERHEQFF
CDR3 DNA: TGTGCCAGTAGTATAGAGGAAGAGCGACATGAGCAGTTCTTC

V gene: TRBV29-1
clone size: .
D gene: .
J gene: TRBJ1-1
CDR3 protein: CSVAGHFEAFF
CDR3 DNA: TGCAGCGTCGCGGGGCACTTCGAAGCTTTCTTT

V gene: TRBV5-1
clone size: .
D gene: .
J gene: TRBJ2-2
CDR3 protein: CASVGVNTGELFF
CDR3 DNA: TGCGCCAGTGTGGGAGTGAACACCGGGGAGCTGTTTTTT

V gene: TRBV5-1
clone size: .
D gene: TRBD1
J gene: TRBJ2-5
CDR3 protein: CASNTGERETQYF
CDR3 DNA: TGCGCCAGCAACACAGGGGAGCGAGAGACCCAGTACTTC

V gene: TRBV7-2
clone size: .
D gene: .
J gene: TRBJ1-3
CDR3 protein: CASSFQGTGNTIYF
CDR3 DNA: TGTGCCAGCAGCTTCCAGGGTACTGGAAACACCATATATTTT

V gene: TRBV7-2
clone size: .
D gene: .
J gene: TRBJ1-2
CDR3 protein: CASGLAADYGYTF
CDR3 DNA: TGTGCCAGCGGCTTGGCCGCTGACTATGGCTACACCTTC

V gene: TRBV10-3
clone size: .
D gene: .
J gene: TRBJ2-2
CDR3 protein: CAITRNTGELFF
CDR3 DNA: TGTGCCATAACTAGAAACACCGGGGAGCTGTTTTTT

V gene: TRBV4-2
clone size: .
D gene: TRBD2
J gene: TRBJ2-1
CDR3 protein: CASSQEGWASGDNEQFF
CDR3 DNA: TGTGCCAGCAGCCAAGAGGGCTGGGCTAGCGGCGACAATGAGCAGTTCTTC

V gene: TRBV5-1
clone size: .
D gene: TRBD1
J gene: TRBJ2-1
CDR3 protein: CATTTGNPGHEQFF
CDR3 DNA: TGCGCCACTACGACAGGGAACCCTGGCCATGAGCAGTTCTTC

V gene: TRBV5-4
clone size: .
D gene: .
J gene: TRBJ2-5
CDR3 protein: CASSLAGSETQYF
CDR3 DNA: TGTGCCAGCAGCTTGGCAGGGTCGGAGACCCAGTACTTC

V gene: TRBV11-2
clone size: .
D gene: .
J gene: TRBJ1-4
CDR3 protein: CASRLGIFMGEKLFF
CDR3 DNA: TGTGCCAGCAGACTCGGGATTTTCATGGGAGAAAAACTGTTTTTT

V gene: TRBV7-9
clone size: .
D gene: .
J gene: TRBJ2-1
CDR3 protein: CASSLFGVSYNEQFF
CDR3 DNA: TGTGCCAGCAGCTTATTCGGGGTCTCCTACAATGAGCAGTTCTTC

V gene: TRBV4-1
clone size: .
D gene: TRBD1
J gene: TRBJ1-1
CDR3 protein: CASTYNPGTVGNTEAFF
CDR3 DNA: TGCGCCAGCACTTACAACCCTGGGACAGTTGGGAACACTGAAGCTTTCTTT

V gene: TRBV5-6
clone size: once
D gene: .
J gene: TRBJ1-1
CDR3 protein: CASSFYSGTEAFF
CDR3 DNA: TGTGCCAGCAGCTTCTACTCGGGCACTGAAGCTTTCTTT

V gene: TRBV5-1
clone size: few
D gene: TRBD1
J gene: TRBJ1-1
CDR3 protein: CASSSRQGVSTEAFF
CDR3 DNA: TGCGCCAGCAGCTCTCGACAGGGAGTGAGCACTGAAGCTTTCTTT

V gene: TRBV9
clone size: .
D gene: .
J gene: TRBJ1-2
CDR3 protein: CASSVEETAIYGYTF
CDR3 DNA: TGTGCCAGCAGCGTAGAAGAGACAGCCATTTATGGCTACACCTTC

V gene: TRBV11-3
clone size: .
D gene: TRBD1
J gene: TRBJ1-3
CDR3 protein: CASILGQTISGNTIYF
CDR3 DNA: TGTGCCAGCATCTTGGGACAGACAATCTCTGGAAACACCATATATTTT

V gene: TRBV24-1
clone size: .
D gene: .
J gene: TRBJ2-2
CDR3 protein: CATKDPGTGELFF
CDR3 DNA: TGTGCCACTAAGGATCCGGGAACCGGGGAGCTGTTTTTT

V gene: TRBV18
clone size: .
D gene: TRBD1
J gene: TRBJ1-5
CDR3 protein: CASSLSTGGNQPQHF
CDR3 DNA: TGTGCCAGCTCACTATCGACAGGGGGCAATCAGCCCCAGCATTTT

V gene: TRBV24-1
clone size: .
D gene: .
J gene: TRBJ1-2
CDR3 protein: CATSEQGYGYTF
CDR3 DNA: TGTGCCACCAGTGAACAGGGTTATGGCTACACCTTC

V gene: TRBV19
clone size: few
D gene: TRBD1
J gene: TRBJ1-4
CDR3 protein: CASSTGGKTNEKLFF
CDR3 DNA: TGTGCCAGTAGTACAGGGGGCAAAACTAATGAAAAACTGTTTTTT

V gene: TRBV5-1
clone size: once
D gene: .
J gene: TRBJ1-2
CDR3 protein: CASSFAGDAGYTF
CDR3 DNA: TGCGCCAGCAGCTTTGCAGGGGACGCTGGCTACACCTTC

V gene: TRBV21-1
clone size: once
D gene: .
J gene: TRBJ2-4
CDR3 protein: CASSKRSGVRSKNIQYF
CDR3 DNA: TGTGCCAGCAGCAAAAGATCCGGGGTGAGGTCCAAAAACATTCAGTACTTC

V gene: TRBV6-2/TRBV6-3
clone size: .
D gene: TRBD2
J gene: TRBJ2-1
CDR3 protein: CASSYPGLAGEQFF
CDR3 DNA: TGTGCCAGCAGTTACCCGGGACTAGCGGGGGAGCAGTTCTTC

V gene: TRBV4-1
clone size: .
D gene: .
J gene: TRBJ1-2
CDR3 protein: CASSQETETNYGYTF
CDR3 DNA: TGCGCCAGCAGCCAAGAGACAGAGACTAACTATGGCTACACCTTC

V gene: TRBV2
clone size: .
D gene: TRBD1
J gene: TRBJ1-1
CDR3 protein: CASFGTGGAWRNTEAFF
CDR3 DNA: TGTGCCAGCTTCGGGACAGGGGGCGCATGGAGGAACACTGAAGCTTTCTTT

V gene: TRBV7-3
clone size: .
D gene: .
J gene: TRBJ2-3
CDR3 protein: CASSLTYTDTQYF
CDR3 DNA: TGTGCCAGCAGCTTGACATACACAGATACGCAGTATTTT